Following are 24 T cell receptor beta chains from one sample sequenced in a study of blood T cells in healthy people across ages. Sample-barcoded 5' priming and a J-beta primer mix drove a second PCR of roughly 7 to 11 cycles. MiXCR, applied by TCRdb to the 5' RACE reads, yields one record per CDR3 protein. The table shows around 1,700,000 distinct CDR3 sequences, with roughly 27% occurring only once. The specimen sequenced was blood. The receptors were sampled from a woman between 25 and 40 years old in good health.

The chain recombines TRBV20-1 with TRBJ2-5; D might be TRBD1 (5 bases). The end of the DNA aligns better with TRBJ2-7, so the J call may be wrong. Germline values: CDR1 DFQATT, CDR2 SNEGSKA (reference sequence). The CDR3 is made up of 13 amino acids. The CDR3 sequence is CSASRGLIYEQYF. Written as DNA, the CDR3 is TGCAGTGCATCAAGGGGTTTAATCTACGAGCAGTACTTC.

This clonotype has more than one count but fewer than ten. This chain connects TRBV7-2 to TRBJ2-5; unclear D gene. Trimming took 1 base from V and 5 from J, leaving 11 bases between them. The germline gives CDR1 SGHTA, CDR2 FQGNSA. This CDR3 has 14 amino acids. The CDR3 here is CASSLGGRPETQYF. The CDR3 DNA sequence: TGTGCCAGCAGCTTAGGCGGCCGACCCGAGACCCAGTACTTC.

This clonotype showed up just a few times. The V call is TRBV20-1, the J call TRBJ2-4; D ambiguous. Trimming removed 3 bases from V and 8 bases from J, with 11 bases in between. Looked up from germline, CDR1 is DFQATT and CDR2 is SNEGSKA (reference sequence). This CDR3 is built from 12 residues. The CDR3 DNA sequence: TGCAGTGCTAGCCAGCTAAGGTACATTCAGTACTTC. Residues: CSASQLRYIQYF.

The rearrangement joins TRBV11-2 to TRBJ2-3; TRBD2 is a possible D gene (5 bases). Germline CDR1 reads SGHAT; CDR2 reads FQNNGV. The CDR3 is made up of 16 amino acids. Trimming removed 7 bases from V and 5 bases from J, with 22 bases in between. CDR3: CASNQITGFEGDTQYF. Written as DNA, the CDR3 is TGTGCCAGCAACCAAATTACCGGATTCGAGGGAGATACGCAGTATTTT.

The rearrangement joins TRBV20-1 to TRBJ2-5; TRBD2 agrees at 8 bases. This CDR3 region has 15 residues. J gave up 11 bases and V 1 base, and 15 bases lay outside the gene matches. The germline CDR1 and CDR2 sequences are DFQATT and SNEGSKA (reference sequence). The CDR3 is CSARASSGSRDEQYF. Written as DNA, the CDR3 is TGCAGTGCTAGAGCATCAAGCGGGAGTAGGGATGAGCAGTACTTC.

The table lists this clonotype with a count of one. A much bigger clone sits one base away, suggesting this may be a read error. The gene calls are TRBV28 and TRBJ2-3; the D gene is possibly TRBD2 (6 bases). This CDR3 has 18 residues. Germline V gene data show CDR1 as MDHEN and CDR2 as SYDVKM. CDR3: CAGSLTSGDPIPSDTQYF. DNA of the CDR3: TGTGCCGGCAGTTTAACTTCGGGGGACCCTATTCCTTCAGATACGCAGTATTTT.

V is TRBV11-2 and J is TRBJ2-5; D unresolved. Germline V gene lookup returns CDR1 SGHAT and CDR2 FQNNGV. The length of the CDR3 is 17 residues. Trimming took 3 bases from V and 3 from J, leaving 20 bases between them. The CDR3 bases are TGTGCCAGCAGCTTCGATACCGGAACTCCAACAAAAGAGACCCAGTACTTC. Protein sequence: CASSFDTGTPTKETQYF. Together with reference TRBV11-2 and TRBJ2-5, the CDR3 gives the full variable domain: EAGVAQSPRYKIIEKRQSVAFWCNPISGHATLYWYQQILGQGPKLLIQFQNNGVVDDSQLPKDRFSAERLKGVDSTLKIQPAKLEDSAVYLCASSFDTGTPTKETQYFGPGTRLLVL.

The sample holds a few counts of this clonotype. This chain joins TRBV6-6 and TRBJ1-2, with no clear D. CDR3 length equals 15 residues. Deletions cut 0 bases from V and 4 bases from J, with 12 bases between. Germline-derived CDR1 and CDR2 are MNHNY and SVGAGI (reference sequence). The CDR3 region has the DNA TGTGCCAGCAGTTACTCTAAACAGCAGACCTATGGCTACACCTTC. Translating it yields CASSYSKQQTYGYTF.

This clonotype was picked up many times. The rearrangement uses TRBV7-3 and TRBJ1-5; D remains ambiguous. With 5 bases removed from V and 2 bases from J, the gap between germline ends came to 13 bases. The CDR3 extends over 15 amino acids. Germline V lookup: CDR1 SGHTA, CDR2 FQGTGA. This CDR3 is CASSRRVSRNQPQHF. The CDR3 nucleotides are TGTGCCAGCAGCCGCCGGGTATCCCGCAATCAGCCCCAGCATTTT. Combining the CDR3 with reference TRBV7-3 and TRBJ1-5 gives the whole variable domain GAGVSQTPSNKVTEKGKYVELRCDPISGHTALYWYRQSLGQGPEFLIYFQGTGAADDSGLPNDRFFAVRPEGSVSTLKIQRTERGDSAVYLCASSRRVSRNQPQHFGDGTRLSIL.

This clonotype was seen at least ten times. This chain joins TRBV3-1 and TRBJ2-7; a weak D match, TRBD2 (5 bases). The CDR3 sequence is 16 residues long. From germline, CDR1 is LGHDT and CDR2 YNNKEL (reference sequence). Trimming stripped 0 bases from V and 8 bases from J, with 20 bases between. The CDR3 protein is CASSQDIGLIATKQYF. CDR3 nucleotide sequence: TGTGCCAGCAGCCAAGATATTGGACTCATCGCTACCAAGCAGTACTTC.

As to this clonotype: A read error is possible here, since a much larger clone lies one base away. V is TRBV24-1 and J is TRBJ2-7, with 7 bases aligning to TRBD1. With V trimmed by 5 bases and J by 3 bases, 9 bases remained unmatched. Germline values: CDR1 KGHDR, CDR2 SFDVKD. The CDR3 length is 15 residues. The CDR3, as DNA: TGTGCCACCAGTGCCTCCGGGACAGCTTTCTACGAGCAGTACTTC. Translation: CATSASGTAFYEQYF.

This clonotype was counted only a few times. The V gene is TRBV30, the J gene TRBJ2-1; 7 bases align to TRBD2. J gave up 8 bases and V 0 bases, and 7 bases lay outside the gene matches. CDR1 GTSNPN and CDR2 SVGIG come from the germline V gene (reference sequence). CDR3 length: 14 amino acids. The CDR3 is CAWSVRTSSHEQFF. CDR3 bases: TGTGCCTGGAGTGTAAGGACTAGTAGCCATGAGCAGTTCTTC.

The chain uses TRBV11-2 and TRBJ2-5, with 12 bases matching TRBD2. The better agreement between TRBJ2-1 and the DNA end casts doubt on the J call. CDR1 is SGHAT and CDR2 is FQNNGV in the germline V gene. The CDR3 consists of 16 residues. The DNA of the CDR3 is TGTGCCAGCAGCTCGGGGCTAGCGGGAGGGCAAGAGACCCAGTTCTTC. Translation: CASSSGLAGGQETQFF.

The rearrangement uses TRBV30 and TRBJ2-7; unclear D gene. Germline V lookup: CDR1 GTSNPN, CDR2 SVGIG (reference sequence). CDR3 size: 13 residues. Trimming removed 1 base from V and 3 bases from J, with 10 bases in between. The CDR3 DNA is TGTGCCTGGAGTGCGTCTTTTCTCTACGAGCAGTACTTC. It yields the protein CAWSASFLYEQYF.

This clonotype was seen more than once but under ten times. The chain combines TRBV9 with TRBJ2-3, with TRBD2 matching 7 bases. CDR1 and CDR2 from the germline V gene are SGDLS and YYNGEE. V was pared by 4 bases and J by 4 bases, with 12 bases of the junction left unmatched. This CDR3 is 16 amino acids long. CDR3: CASSTGGAGAPDTQYF. For the CDR3, the DNA is TGTGCCAGCAGCACCGGGGGTGCGGGAGCTCCAGATACGCAGTATTTT.

CDR3 protein: CASRRDLHQYF. The CDR3 DNA is TGTGCCAGCAGGCGGGATCTCCACCAGTACTTC. This sequence joins TRBV6-5 and TRBJ2-7, with a possible D match to TRBD2 (6 bases). The germline V and J ends were trimmed by 6 bases and 10 bases, with 13 bases remaining between them. CDR1 is MNHEY, CDR2 SVGAGI, per germline. The CDR3 runs to 11 residues.

The chain employs TRBV12-3 or TRBV12-4 and TRBJ2-6; D gene unclear. V was shortened by 2 bases and J by 4 bases, with 12 bases between the two germline ends. There are 16 residues in the CDR3. CDR3 residues: CASSLSGTRGANVLTF. DNA for the CDR3: TGTGCCAGCAGTTTAAGTGGCACACGAGGGGCCAACGTCCTGACTTTC.

The rearrangement joins TRBV7-9 to TRBJ1-4, with TRBD1 matching 9 bases. Germline CDR1 is SEHNR and CDR2 is FQNEAQ (reference sequence). Trimming removed 2 bases from V and 3 bases from J; junction bases left unmatched: 4. This CDR3 has 16 residues. The DNA for the CDR3 is TGTGCCAGCAGCTTAACCGGGACAGGGTCTAATGAAAAACTGTTTTTT. Translation: CASSLTGTGSNEKLFF. The entire variable domain, with the rest obtained from reference TRBV7-9 and TRBJ1-4, is as follows: DTGVSQNPRHKITKRGQNVTFRCDPISEHNRLYWYRQTLGQGPEFLTYFQNEAQLEKSRLLSDRFSAERPKGSFSTLEIQRTEQGDSAMYLCASSLTGTGSNEKLFFGSGTQLSVL.

This clonotype has a handful of counts. The V call is TRBV9, the J call TRBJ2-3, with D tentatively TRBD1 (6 bases). CDR1 SGDLS and CDR2 YYNGEE come from the germline V gene. The CDR3 sequence is 14 residues long. Trimming stripped 0 bases from V and 5 bases from J, with 10 bases between. CDR3 sequence reads: CASSVEGEEDTQYF. CDR3 nucleotide sequence: TGTGCCAGCAGCGTAGAGGGGGAAGAAGATACGCAGTATTTT. The full variable domain, completed using reference TRBV9 and TRBJ2-3, is DSGVTQTPKHLITATGQRVTLRCSPRSGDLSVYWYQQSLDQGLQFLIQYYNGEERAKGNILERFSAQQFPDLHSELNLSSLELGDSALYFCASSVEGEEDTQYFGPGTRLTVL.

This clonotype was counted many times. The chain joins TRBV12-3 or TRBV12-4 to TRBJ2-7, with D hard to call. The CDR3 totals 12 residues. Trimming cost V 2 bases and J 6 bases, with 8 bases left between them. CDR3 nucleotide sequence: TGTGCCAGCAGTTTACACTTGCCCGAGCAGTACTTC. It specifies CASSLHLPEQYF.

CDR3 in DNA: TGTGCCACCCGTGAGAGGGTCTCTGGAAACACCATATATTTT. Translation gives CATRERVSGNTIYF. The chain links TRBV12-3 or TRBV12-4 to TRBJ1-3; D is unclear. The CDR3 consists of 14 residues. V was shortened by 10 bases and J by 0 bases, with 13 bases between the two germline ends.

DNA of the CDR3: TGTGCCAGCTCACCTGACAGGGGGCGAAGTGAAAAACTGTTTTTT. This codes for CASSPDRGRSEKLFF. This sequence joins TRBV18 and TRBJ1-4; 10 bases map to TRBD1. This CDR3 has 15 amino acids. With V trimmed by 3 bases and J by 7 bases, 5 bases remained unmatched. Per the germline V gene, CDR1 is KGHSH and CDR2 is LQKENI.

The chain carries TRBV5-1 and TRBJ2-1, with D unclear. This CDR3 is built from 18 residues. The germline V gene has CDR1 SGHRS and CDR2 YFSETQ. Trimming removed 4 bases from V and 3 bases from J, with 23 bases in between. CDR3 amino acids: CASSPGLGFFTGYNEQFF. In nucleotides, the CDR3 is TGCGCCAGCAGCCCTGGCCTGGGGTTTTTTACGGGCTACAATGAGCAGTTCTTC. The whole variable domain, remainder taken from reference TRBV5-1 and TRBJ2-1, is KAGVTQTPRYLIKTRGQQVTLSCSPISGHRSVSWYQQTPGQGLQFLFEYFSETQRNKGNFPGRFSGRQFSNSRSEMNVSTLELGDSALYLCASSPGLGFFTGYNEQFFGPGTRLTVL.

With regard to this clonotype: The junction departs from germline at one end; a sequencing error may be responsible. For the CDR3, the DNA is TGCGCCTGGAGTGTACGGACAGCGCGCTACAATGAGCAGTTCTTC. This translates into CAWSVRTARYNEQFF. V usage is TRBV30 and J usage is TRBJ2-1; a weak D match, TRBD1 (6 bases). The CDR3 is 15 amino acids. The V gene's germline CDR1 is GTSNPN and CDR2 SVGIG (reference sequence). Full variable domain (rest looked up from reference TRBV30 and TRBJ2-1): SQTIHQWPATLVQPVGSPLSLECTVEGTSNPNLYWYRQAAGRGLQLLFYSVGIGQISSEVPQNLSASRPQDRQFILSSKKLLLSDSGFYLCAWSVRTARYNEQFFGPGTRLTVL.